One and the same sample provided the 32 T cell receptor beta chains below, sequenced in a study of T-cell memory formation after mild COVID-19. TCRdb passed the 5' RACE reads through MiXCR, listing each CDR3 protein once. The sample yields a few hundred thousand distinct CDR3 sequences, roughly a fifth seen once. The material sequenced was PBMCs or a T cell subset sorted from them (not recorded which). These receptors were taken from an adult woman who had mild COVID-19 (a few samples of this study predate the infection). Cell type and time point are not known.

In DNA form, the CDR3 reads TGTGCCAGCAGCCGACGGGACCACTACGAGCAGTACTTC. It codes for CASSRRDHYEQYF. V gene TRBV7-2 combines with J gene TRBJ2-7; perhaps D is TRBD1 or TRBD2 (5 bases each). Germline CDR1 SGHTA, CDR2 FQGNSA. The CDR3 is made up of 13 amino acids. V was shortened by 5 bases and J by 3 bases, with 11 bases between the two germline ends.

The V and J genes are TRBV5-1 and TRBJ2-1; perhaps TRBD2 as D (6 bases). Deletions cut 4 bases from V and 8 bases from J, with 19 bases between. The CDR3 sequence is 15 residues long. Per the germline V gene, CDR1 is SGHRS and CDR2 is YFSETQ. The CDR3 loop is CASSVQAASVYEQFF. CDR3 nucleotides: TGCGCCAGCAGCGTCCAGGCCGCTAGCGTCTATGAGCAGTTCTTC.

This clonotype has a handful of counts. This chain links TRBV10-3 with TRBJ2-1, with D hard to call. Trimming removed 3 bases at V and 5 bases at J, with 8 bases between. The germline gives CDR1 ENHRY, CDR2 SYGVKD. This CDR3 contains 13 residues. The chain's CDR3 is CAISELGNNEQFF. As DNA, the CDR3 is TGTGCCATCAGTGAATTAGGGAACAATGAGCAGTTCTTC.

This chain links TRBV7-2 with TRBJ2-4; TRBD2 is a possible D gene (5 bases). The CDR3 consists of 15 residues. Germline V lookup: CDR1 SGHTA, CDR2 FQGNSA. The V and J ends lost 6 bases and 1 base respectively, with 13 bases between them. Written as DNA, the CDR3 is TGTGCCAGCAGGACCGACGGGGTGGCCAAAAACATTCAGTACTTC. It is translated as CASRTDGVAKNIQYF. The full variable domain, completed using reference TRBV7-2 and TRBJ2-4, is GAGVSQSPSNKVTEKGKDVELRCDPISGHTALYWYRQSLGQGLEFLIYFQGNSAPDKSGLPSDRFSAERTGGSVSTLTIQRTQQEDSAVYLCASRTDGVAKNIQYFGAGTRLSVL.

The rearrangement links TRBV20-1 to TRBJ1-6; D not resolved. The CDR3 loop spans 14 amino acids. The germline CDR1 and CDR2 sequences are DFQATT and SNEGSKA (reference sequence). V gave up 0 bases and J gave up 7 bases, with 10 bases separating them. The CDR3 loop is CSAREDGPNSPLHF. The CDR3 DNA sequence: TGCAGTGCTAGAGAGGACGGACCCAATTCACCCCTCCACTTT.

This clonotype was seen a handful of times. The V call is TRBV7-2, the J call TRBJ2-7; 8 bases agree with TRBD2. The CDR3 has 15 residues. The V segment lost 5 bases and the J segment 3 bases; nucleotides outside the gene matches: 9. Germline V lookup: CDR1 SGHTA, CDR2 FQGNSA. The CDR3 sequence is CASSPAGLGDYEQYF. CDR3 nucleotide sequence: TGTGCCAGCAGCCCAGCGGGACTAGGAGACTACGAGCAGTACTTC.

This sequence joins TRBV7-9 and TRBJ2-1; D gene uncertain. V lost 6 bases and J lost 6, with 12 bases in between. This CDR3 has 13 residues. CDR1 and CDR2 (germline): SEHNR, FQNEAQ (reference sequence). CDR3 sequence reads: CASSSGRRNEQFF. The CDR3 DNA reads TGTGCCAGCAGTTCCGGACGGCGCAATGAGCAGTTCTTC.

In the case of this clonotype: One end of the junction varies from germline; a read error may be responsible. The rearrangement joins TRBV5-1 to TRBJ2-7; D not resolved. This CDR3 comprises 13 residues. Germline lookup yields CDR1 SGHRS and CDR2 YFSETQ. DNA for the CDR3: TGCGCCAGCAGCTTGGACGATAGCTACGGGCAGTACTTC. The encoded protein is CASSLDDSYGQYF.

V and J are TRBV15 and TRBJ1-1; D is perhaps TRBD1 (6 bases). CDR3 length: 15 amino acids. The V end was cut by 4 bases, the J end by 2 bases, with 14 bases between. Germline V gene lookup returns CDR1 LNHNV and CDR2 YYDKDF (reference sequence). The CDR3 is CATSNRQVLNTEAFF. The CDR3 DNA reads as TGTGCCACCAGCAACAGACAGGTTTTAAACACTGAAGCTTTCTTT.

There are many counts of this clonotype. V gene TRBV18 combines with J gene TRBJ1-1; D may be TRBD1 (6 bases). The germline V gene encodes CDR1 KGHSH and CDR2 LQKENI. The CDR3 runs to 14 residues. Trimming took 6 bases from V and 3 from J, leaving 14 bases between them. Written as DNA, the CDR3 is TGTGCCAGCTCCCCCCAACAGGGCCACACTGAAGCTTTCTTT. This sequence encodes CASSPQQGHTEAFF.

The CDR3 loop is CASSTRDRTTYEQYF. CDR3 nucleotides: TGTGCCAGCAGCACCCGGGACAGGACTACCTACGAGCAGTACTTC. The chain couples TRBV6-2 or TRBV6-3 to TRBJ2-7, with 8 bases lining up with TRBD1. V was pared by 6 bases and J by 2 bases, with 9 bases of the junction left unmatched. CDR3 length: 15 amino acids. CDR1 is MNHEY and CDR2 is SVGEGT in the germline V gene.

The chain carries TRBV5-1 and TRBJ1-2; 9 nucleotides agree with TRBD1. CDR1 and CDR2 (germline): SGHRS, YFSETQ. V trimming: 1 base; J trimming: 5 bases; junction bases outside the gene matches: 9. There are 16 residues in the CDR3. This chain's CDR3 is CASSLSPDRGLYGYTF. The CDR3 DNA reads TGCGCCAGCAGCTTGTCCCCCGACAGGGGGTTGTATGGCTACACCTTC.

This clonotype was observed a handful of times. This chain connects TRBV4-3 to TRBJ2-1; 14 bases fit TRBD2. The CDR3 runs 16 residues. CDR1 is LGHNA, CDR2 YSLEER, per germline. The V segment lost 0 bases and the J segment 9 bases; nucleotides outside the gene matches: 4. The CDR3 is CASSQEGLAGESEQFF. The CDR3 nucleotides are TGCGCCAGCAGCCAAGAGGGACTAGCGGGAGAAAGTGAGCAGTTCTTC.

The chain has TRBV10-3 and TRBJ1-5; D is unresolved. Germline lookup yields CDR1 ENHRY and CDR2 SYGVKD. Between the trimmed V and J ends, which lost 4 bases and 4 bases, there was a span of 11 bases. This CDR3 contains 14 residues. The CDR3 nucleotides read TGTGCCATCAGTGCTGCAGTGAGTAATCAGCCCCAGCATTTT. This codes for CAISAAVSNQPQHF.

Written as DNA, the CDR3 is TGTGCCAGCCCCGTTCGACTAGCGGGAAACGGTGAGCAGTTCTTC. Its translation is CASPVRLAGNGEQFF. The rearrangement joins TRBV6-5 to TRBJ2-1; 11 bases are shared with TRBD2. The germline gives CDR1 MNHEY, CDR2 SVGAGI. This CDR3 is 15 amino acids long. V trimming: 8 bases; J trimming: 9 bases; junction bases outside the gene matches: 12.

This clonotype was seen a few times. The V gene is TRBV5-6, the J gene TRBJ1-2, with D tentatively TRBD1 (5 bases). Germline assignment: CDR1 SGHDT and CDR2 YYEEEE. Deletions cut 0 bases from V and 0 bases from J, with 9 bases between. The CDR3 contains 15 residues. The CDR3 bases are TGTGCCAGCAGCTTGGAGGGGCTCTCTAACTATGGCTACACCTTC. Translating gives CASSLEGLSNYGYTF.

The chain couples TRBV12-5 to TRBJ2-5; tentatively, D is TRBD2 (6 bases). Germline CDR1 is LGHNT and CDR2 is FRNRAP. This CDR3 region has 13 residues. Trimming pared 2 bases from V and 4 bases from J, leaving 8 bases between. DNA of the CDR3: TGTGCTAGTGGTTTGCCCGGGGGAGAGACCCAGTACTTC. Protein sequence: CASGLPGGETQYF.

This chain joins TRBV24-1 and TRBJ2-1, with D perhaps TRBD2 (7 bases). The germline V gene encodes CDR1 KGHDR and CDR2 SFDVKD. The V and J ends lost 4 bases and 6 bases respectively, with 18 bases between them. This CDR3 comprises 16 residues. CDR3: CATSDTSRGGANEQFF. The CDR3 DNA sequence: TGTGCCACCAGTGACACCTCGCGAGGGGGGGCCAATGAGCAGTTCTTC.

The chain combines TRBV5-1 with TRBJ2-2; D gene ambiguous. Germline V lookup: CDR1 SGHRS, CDR2 YFSETQ. Trimming stripped 0 bases from V and 1 base from J, with 22 bases between. This CDR3 spans 20 amino acids. The CDR3 loop is CASSLVGGGSATGNTGELFF. CDR3 nucleotides: TGCGCCAGCAGCTTGGTGGGTGGCGGCTCAGCGACGGGGAACACCGGGGAGCTGTTTTTT.

This chain joins TRBV24-1 and TRBJ1-1; tentatively, D is TRBD1 (5 bases). CDR3 length equals 14 residues. Trimming took off 6 bases at V and 0 bases at J, with 10 bases between the two ends. Looked up from germline, CDR1 is KGHDR and CDR2 is SFDVKD. The CDR3 here is CATSSGGVNTEAFF. In DNA, the CDR3 is TGTGCCACCAGTTCGGGGGGGGTGAACACTGAAGCTTTCTTT.

This clonotype was seen only a few times. This chain uses TRBV20-1 with TRBJ1-5, with D tentatively TRBD1 (6 bases). V was shortened by 0 bases and J by 3 bases, with 18 bases between the two germline ends. The CDR3 length is 17 residues. From germline, CDR1 is DFQATT and CDR2 SNEGSKA (reference sequence). CDR3 nucleotide sequence: TGCAGTGCTAGAGAGACTCCAAAGGGGGTCATCAATCAGCCCCAGCATTTT. Translated: CSARETPKGVINQPQHF.

This clonotype was counted a few times. CDR3 protein: CASSQDGVSFNTEAFF. The CDR3 nucleotides read TGTGCCAGCAGCCAAGATGGAGTCTCATTTAACACTGAAGCTTTCTTT. The chain uses TRBV4-2 and TRBJ1-1; no definite D call. Germline CDR1 LGHNA, CDR2 YNFKEQ. This CDR3 has 16 amino acids. V lost 0 bases, J lost 2 bases, and 13 bases lay in between.

This clonotype was seen a few times. The chain has TRBV20-1 and TRBJ1-5; perhaps TRBD1 as D (6 bases). Trimming took off 3 bases at V and 5 bases at J, with 11 bases between the two ends. The CDR3 spans 13 residues. CDR1 and CDR2 (germline): DFQATT, SNEGSKA (reference sequence). The CDR3 DNA is TGCAGTGCTAGCGCACAGGGTGATCAGCCCCAGCATTTT. It is translated as CSASAQGDQPQHF.

The CDR3 reads CASSSVQGEQYF. The DNA for the CDR3 is TGTGCCAGCAGTTCTGTACAGGGGGAGCAGTACTTC. The V and J genes are TRBV12-3 or TRBV12-4 and TRBJ2-7; 7 bases match TRBD1. The CDR3 loop spans 12 amino acids. Trimming removed 4 bases from V and 7 bases from J; junction bases left unmatched: 4.

V gene TRBV7-2 combines with J gene TRBJ2-1, with 11 bases fitting TRBD2. The CDR3 is 18 residues long. Unmatched junction bases numbered 12, after V lost 1 base and J lost 7 bases. Germline loops: CDR1 SGHTA, CDR2 FQGNSA. CDR3 amino acids: CASSLEWLAGGPVNEQFF. DNA of the CDR3: TGTGCCAGCAGCTTAGAGTGGTTAGCGGGAGGGCCTGTTAATGAGCAGTTCTTC.

In this sample, this clonotype turned up a few times. The V and J genes are TRBV7-2 and TRBJ2-4; perhaps TRBD1 as D (5 bases). Trimming stripped 2 bases from V and 6 bases from J, with 17 bases between. Germline loops: CDR1 SGHTA, CDR2 FQGNSA. This CDR3 has 16 amino acids. The CDR3 loop is CASSLSGPSQGNIQYF. As DNA, the CDR3 is TGTGCCAGCAGCTTATCGGGCCCGTCGCAGGGAAACATTCAGTACTTC. Based on the CDR3 plus reference TRBV7-2 and TRBJ2-4, the full variable domain is GAGVSQSPSNKVTEKGKDVELRCDPISGHTALYWYRQSLGQGLEFLIYFQGNSAPDKSGLPSDRFSAERTGGSVSTLTIQRTQQEDSAVYLCASSLSGPSQGNIQYFGAGTRLSVL.

The chain uses TRBV2 and TRBJ1-1, with D possibly matching TRBD1 (6 bases). V lost 6 bases to trimming and J lost 0 bases, with 8 bases between them. CDR3 length: 13 residues. CDR1 is SNHLY and CDR2 is FYNNEI in the germline V gene. Here the CDR3 DNA reads TGTGCCAGCAGGACAGGCTTGAACACTGAAGCTTTCTTT. Translation gives CASRTGLNTEAFF.

This clonotype occurred a few times. The rearrangement joins TRBV29-1 to TRBJ2-3; 9 bases agree with TRBD1. With 7 bases clipped from V and 3 bases from J, the junction kept 8 bases outside the gene matches. Germline V lookup: CDR1 SQVTM, CDR2 ANQGSEA. This CDR3 region has 14 residues. CDR3 loop: CSAWTGEVTDTQYF. CDR3 nucleotide sequence: TGCAGCGCTTGGACAGGGGAGGTTACAGATACGCAGTATTTT.

This clonotype was detected ten times or more. This chain connects TRBV5-1 to TRBJ2-5; no definite D call. The V and J ends lost 0 bases and 2 bases respectively, with 2 bases between them. CDR1 is SGHRS and CDR2 is YFSETQ in the germline V gene. This CDR3 is 12 amino acids long. In DNA form, the CDR3 reads TGCGCCAGCAGCTTGGAACAAGAGACCCAGTACTTC. Translated: CASSLEQETQYF.

This clonotype appeared many times. The chain couples TRBV12-3 or TRBV12-4 to TRBJ2-7; 12 bases map to TRBD2. This CDR3 is 15 amino acids long. The V and J ends lost 6 bases and 1 base, in that order; junction bases with no gene match: 4. The CDR3: CASRKGLAGSYEQYF. CDR3 DNA: TGTGCCAGCAGAAAGGGACTAGCGGGTTCCTACGAGCAGTACTTC.

This clonotype was seen only a few times. V is TRBV5-1 and J is TRBJ2-7; D tentatively reads TRBD1 or TRBD2 (7 bases each). Germline values: CDR1 SGHRS, CDR2 YFSETQ. The CDR3 is made up of 15 amino acids. Trimming left V 4 bases short and J 1 base short, with 15 bases between. CDR3 amino acids: CASSAREGASYEQYF. CDR3 nucleotide sequence: TGCGCCAGCAGCGCCAGGGAGGGGGCGTCCTACGAGCAGTACTTC.

This clonotype was counted only a few times. The gene calls are TRBV14 and TRBJ1-1; D gene ambiguous. The V gene's germline CDR1 is SGHDN and CDR2 FVKESK. Between the trimmed V and J ends, which lost 3 bases and 4 bases, there was a span of 9 bases. The CDR3 spans 13 residues. The CDR3 region is CASSHQEVTEAFF. CDR3 DNA: TGTGCCAGCAGCCATCAGGAGGTCACTGAAGCTTTCTTT.